This T cell receptor (beta chain) came from a study of blood T cell repertoires in COVID-19. The CDR3 contains 15 residues. Trimming cost V 3 bases and J 4 bases; bases outside gene matches: 8. Germline CDR1 SEHNR, CDR2 FQNEAQ (reference sequence). Those who participated ranged in age from roughly 18 to 95 years and resided in some 24 US areas. TCRdb's copy holds only in-frame clones and misses some; the assay was immunoSEQ multiplex PCR. The top ten hold around 1% of the sample, which has around 300,000 clones, around 90% seen once. This clonotype was sampled from a young woman who had recovered from COVID-19. The genes are TRBV7-9 and TRBJ1-1; TRBD1 matches 7 bases. The sequenced sample consisted of PBMCs or T cells enriched from blood (not recorded which). DNA of the CDR3: TGTGCCAGCAGCTTTACAGGGGCCGGGTTCACTGAAGCTTTCTTT. Translating gives CASSFTGAGFTEAFF.